This paragraph covers one T cell receptor (beta chain) sequence. As yet, its antigen is unknown. The data derive from a study of a mutant IDH1 vaccine in newly diagnosed glioma. Overall study context: Vaccination followed radiotherapy alone by 4-6 weeks, or accompanied temozolomide cycles. Study-wide results and limits: Vaccine-induced immune responses were detected in approximately 92% of patients.

Libraries were prepared by immunoSEQ multiplex PCR; TCRdb keeps only in-frame clonotypes and omits some of them. This sample has about 26,000 clones; around 80% occur once, and the top ten carry 7.2%. As for time point: week 5, during vaccination. Vaccination used 300 ug of mutant IDH1 20-mer peptide per dose, with topical imiquimod. Donor tumors were new WHO grade 3 or 4 IDH1-mutant, ATRX-lost astrocytomas. The CDR3 totals 14 residues. V was shortened by 5 bases and J by 10 bases, with 16 bases between the two germline ends. Per the germline V gene, CDR1 is SGDLS and CDR2 is YYNGEE. J is TRBJ1-6 and V is TRBV9; D possibly corresponds to TRBD1 (5 bases). The source material was PBMCs, sampled from a glioma patient whose treatment included an IDH1 peptide vaccine. This receptor was identified in a man aged 35-49 years with glioma. Some clones in this sample may be carry-over from other donors' samples. The CDR3, as DNA: TGTGCCAGCAGTGACCGGAGGGACTTCTCACCCCTCCACTTT. It translates to CASSDRRDFSPLHF.